This passage covers 18 T cell receptor beta chains from one sample sequenced in a study of blood T cells in healthy people across ages. The authors ran a second PCR of roughly 7 to 11 cycles using a sample-barcoded 5' primer and a J-beta primer mix. TCRdb passed the 5' RACE reads through MiXCR, listing each CDR3 protein once. The data hold about 970,000 distinct CDR3 sequences, with approximately 50% observed a single time. Sequencing was done on a sample of blood. All receptors derive from a woman aged 60-75 years in good health.

The chain is built from TRBV7-9 and TRBJ2-4; D gene ambiguous. Germline V gene data show CDR1 as SEHNR and CDR2 as FQNEAQ (reference sequence). V dropped 5 bases and J dropped 11 bases, with 10 bases sitting between them. CDR3 size: 11 residues. The CDR3 sequence is CASSPHRVQYF. CDR3 DNA sequence: TGTGCCAGCAGCCCGCATAGGGTTCAGTACTTC. The full variable domain, with the rest looked up from reference TRBV7-9 and TRBJ2-4, is DTGVSQNPRHKITKRGQNVTFRCDPISEHNRLYWYRQTLGQGPEFLTYFQNEAQLEKSRLLSDRFSAERPKGSFSTLEIQRTEQGDSAMYLCASSPHRVQYFGAGTRLSVL.

CDR3 in amino acids: CASSPYPRQGGLAPLHF. The CDR3, as DNA: TGTGCCAGCAGTCCATATCCAAGACAGGGAGGTTTAGCACCCCTCCACTTT. V usage is TRBV27 and J usage is TRBJ1-6, with TRBD1 matching over 7 bases. After removal of 5 bases from V and 11 bases from J, the junction contained 18 bases not matched to a gene. The CDR3 spans 17 residues. Per the germline V gene, CDR1 is MNHEY and CDR2 is SMNVEV (reference sequence).

Only a few counts were recorded for this clonotype. V gene TRBV29-1 combines with J gene TRBJ2-3; 10 bases agree with TRBD2. The germline gives CDR1 SQVTM, CDR2 ANQGSEA. The ends lost 7 bases at V and 3 bases at J; junction bases unmatched: 13. This CDR3 region has 16 residues. CDR3 coding DNA: TGCAGCGGCGATCTAGCGGGAGTATCTAGTACAGATACGCAGTATTTT. Translation gives CSGDLAGVSSTDTQYF.

For this clonotype: Given a much more abundant clone one base away, this may be a read error. The V gene is TRBV11-1, the J gene TRBJ1-1; 7 positions agree with TRBD1. The CDR3 covers 13 residues. Trimming at V came to 8 bases and at J to 1 base, leaving 4 bases not matched to a gene. Germline values: CDR1 SGHAT, CDR2 FQDESV (reference sequence). The CDR3 region is CASGRTGNTEAFF. The CDR3 region has the DNA TGTGCCAGCGGCCGGACAGGGAACACTGAAGCTTTCTTT.

The V gene is TRBV7-9, the J gene TRBJ2-1, with a weak D call TRBD1 (6 bases). V was trimmed by 3 bases and J by 7 bases, leaving 10 bases between them. The CDR3 is 13 residues long. The germline gives CDR1 SEHNR, CDR2 FQNEAQ (reference sequence). CDR3 amino acids: CASSLTGANEQFF. The CDR3 DNA reads as TGTGCCAGCAGCTTGACAGGCGCTAATGAGCAGTTCTTC.

The gene calls are TRBV7-9 and TRBJ2-3, with TRBD2 matching over 14 bases. V lost 3 bases and J lost 5; bases outside the gene matches: 4. CDR1 is SEHNR, CDR2 FQNEAQ, per germline (reference sequence). The CDR3 runs to 16 residues. In DNA, the CDR3 is TGTGCCAGCAGCTTCGGGACTAGCGGGAGTGGAGATACGCAGTATTTT. Amino acids: CASSFGTSGSGDTQYF.

This clonotype occurred a few times. The chain recombines TRBV5-1 with TRBJ1-2; TRBD1 matches at 9 bases. Per germline, CDR1 SGHRS and CDR2 YFSETQ. This CDR3 has 15 amino acids. After removal of 4 bases from V and 6 bases from J, the junction contained 10 bases not matched to a gene. The chain's CDR3 is CASSPTGTGMDGYTF. The CDR3 DNA reads as TGCGCCAGCAGCCCGACCGGGACAGGGATGGATGGCTACACCTTC. Full variable domain (remainder filled in from reference TRBV5-1 and TRBJ1-2): KAGVTQTPRYLIKTRGQQVTLSCSPISGHRSVSWYQQTPGQGLQFLFEYFSETQRNKGNFPGRFSGRQFSNSRSEMNVSTLELGDSALYLCASSPTGTGMDGYTFGSGTRLTVV.

V and J are TRBV20-1 and TRBJ2-3; D unresolved. Per the germline V gene, CDR1 is DFQATT and CDR2 is SNEGSKA (reference sequence). The CDR3 sequence is 13 residues long. Trimming left V 1 base short and J 2 bases short, with 7 bases between. DNA for the CDR3: TGCAGTGCTAGAGTAGGCTTCACAGATACGCAGTATTTT. Translation: CSARVGFTDTQYF.

In its sample, this clonotype was seen a few times. J is TRBJ2-5 and V is TRBV12-3 or TRBV12-4; 7 bases agree with TRBD1. The CDR3 loop spans 13 amino acids. The V and J ends lost 8 bases and 2 bases, in that order; junction bases with no gene match: 5. The CDR3 sequence: CASRYRGQETQYF. The CDR3 nucleotides read TGTGCCAGCCGCTACAGGGGACAAGAGACCCAGTACTTC.

The sample holds a few counts of this clonotype. The CDR3 is CASSSRASYEQYF. The CDR3 coding sequence is TGCGCCAGCAGCTCGCGCGCTTCCTACGAGCAGTACTTC. The V and J genes are TRBV5-1 and TRBJ2-7; D is unresolved. CDR3 length: 13 amino acids. Trimming stripped 3 bases from V and 1 base from J, with 8 bases between. Germline V lookup: CDR1 SGHRS, CDR2 YFSETQ.

The chain recombines TRBV29-1 with TRBJ1-1, with 7 bases that match TRBD1. The CDR3 length is 13 residues. J gave up 0 bases and V 5 bases, and 3 bases lay outside the gene matches. The germline CDR1 and CDR2 sequences are SQVTM and ANQGSEA. CDR3 nucleotides: TGCAGCGTTTACAGGGGCATGAACACTGAAGCTTTCTTT. It encodes CSVYRGMNTEAFF.

This clonotype was counted a few times. The V call is TRBV9, the J call TRBJ1-5; the D is unclear. Germline V gene data show CDR1 as SGDLS and CDR2 as YYNGEE. This CDR3 has 14 amino acids. V was shortened by 4 bases and J by 0 bases, with 8 bases between the two germline ends. This chain's CDR3 is CASSRANSNQPQHF. CDR3 in DNA: TGTGCCAGCAGCCGGGCGAATAGCAATCAGCCCCAGCATTTT.

This clonotype was counted only a few times. The gene calls are TRBV29-1 and TRBJ2-3; TRBD2 matches 7 bases. There are 11 residues in the CDR3. V lost 7 bases to trimming and J lost 5 bases; unmatched junction nucleotides: 3. Per the germline V gene, CDR1 is SQVTM and CDR2 is ANQGSEA. The CDR3 is CSGWEGDTQYF. In DNA, the CDR3 is TGCAGCGGTTGGGAGGGAGATACGCAGTATTTT.

This clonotype appeared a single time. The chain is built from TRBV27 and TRBJ2-3; TRBD2 matches at 8 bases. The V gene's germline CDR1 is MNHEY and CDR2 SMNVEV (reference sequence). The CDR3 runs 13 residues. Germline trimming cut 11 bases from V and 14 bases from J; bases unmatched to any gene: 18. CDR3 nucleotide sequence: TGTGCCGGCGCCCCCTCGGAGGGGACTAGTGCGTATTTT. It codes for CAGAPSEGTSAYF.

As regards this clonotype: At one of its ends the junction is not consistent with the germline gene, which may arise from a read error. The J gene is TRBJ2-3, the V gene TRBV7-2, with D perhaps matching TRBD1 (5 bases). CDR3 size: 16 residues. In germline, CDR1 is SGHTA, CDR2 FQGNSA. The CDR3 is CASSLSGRVVSDAQYF. DNA of the CDR3: TGTGCCAGCAGCTTATCGGGCAGGGTGGTCTCAGATGCGCAGTATTTT.

This clonotype showed up just a few times. This sequence joins TRBV7-6 and TRBJ2-7; D is perhaps TRBD2 (5 bases). Trimming shortened V by 5 bases and J by 1 base, and 15 bases separated the two germline ends. The germline V gene has CDR1 SGHVS and CDR2 FNYEAQ. The CDR3 contains 15 residues. CDR3 DNA: TGTGCCAGCAGCCCGAAGGAGAGAGGGTCCTACGAGCAGTACTTC. This codes for CASSPKERGSYEQYF.

This clonotype was observed once. The CDR3 DNA is TGCAGTGCTCTAGGAAACAATGAAAAACTGTTTTTT. This sequence encodes CSALGNNEKLFF. This chain joins TRBV20-1 and TRBJ1-4; D uncertain. From germline, CDR1 is DFQATT and CDR2 SNEGSKA (reference sequence). This CDR3 comprises 12 residues. V was cut by 5 bases and J by 5 bases, with 9 bases left in between.

V usage is TRBV5-1 and J usage is TRBJ2-7; D unclear. The CDR3 consists of 15 residues. The V gene lost 0 bases and the J gene lost 0 bases, with 10 bases spanning the gap. From germline, CDR1 is SGHRS and CDR2 YFSETQ. The CDR3 is CASSLVGSLSYEQYF. CDR3 DNA sequence: TGCGCCAGCAGCTTGGTAGGCAGTCTCTCCTACGAGCAGTACTTC.